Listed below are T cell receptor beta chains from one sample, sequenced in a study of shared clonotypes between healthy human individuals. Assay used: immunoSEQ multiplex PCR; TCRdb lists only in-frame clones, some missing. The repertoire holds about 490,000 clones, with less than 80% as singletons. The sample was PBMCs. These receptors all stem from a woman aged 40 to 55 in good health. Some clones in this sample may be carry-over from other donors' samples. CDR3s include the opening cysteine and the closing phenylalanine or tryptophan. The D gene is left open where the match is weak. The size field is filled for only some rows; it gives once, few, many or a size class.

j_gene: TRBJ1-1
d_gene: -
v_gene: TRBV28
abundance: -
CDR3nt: TGTGCCAGCAGAAGCATAAACACTGAAGCTTTCTTT
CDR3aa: CASRSINTEAFF

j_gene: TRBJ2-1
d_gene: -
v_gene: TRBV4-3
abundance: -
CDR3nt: TGCGCCAGCAGCCTTGACAGGTATATTGAGCAGTTCTTC
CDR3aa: CASSLDRYIEQFF

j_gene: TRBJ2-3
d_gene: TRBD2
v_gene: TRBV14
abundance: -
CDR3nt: TGTGCCAGCAGCCACCTAGCGGGAGTGCCAGATACGCAGTATTTT
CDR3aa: CASSHLAGVPDTQYF

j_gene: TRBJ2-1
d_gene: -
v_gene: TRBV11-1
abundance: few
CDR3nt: TGTGCCAGCAAACTGGACTCCTGGAACGATGAGCAGTTCTTC
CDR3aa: CASKLDSWNDEQFF

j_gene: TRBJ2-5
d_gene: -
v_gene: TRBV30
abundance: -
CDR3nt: TGTGCCTGGAGTGGGGGGTTCGAAGAGACCCAGTACTTC
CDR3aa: CAWSGGFEETQYF

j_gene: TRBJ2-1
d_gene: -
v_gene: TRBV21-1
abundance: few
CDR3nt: TGTGCCAGCAGCATAGTAGGCGATGAGCAGTTCTTC
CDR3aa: CASSIVGDEQFF

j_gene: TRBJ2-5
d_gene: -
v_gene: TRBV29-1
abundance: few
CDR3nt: TGCAGCGTTGCACTCCAAGAGACCCAGTACTTC
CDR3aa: CSVALQETQYF

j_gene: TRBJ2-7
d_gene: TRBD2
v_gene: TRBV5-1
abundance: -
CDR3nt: TGCGCCAGCAGTCGGCTAGCGGACTCCTACGAGCAGTACTTC
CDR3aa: CASSRLADSYEQYF

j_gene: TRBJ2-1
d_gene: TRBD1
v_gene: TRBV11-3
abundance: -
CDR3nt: TGTGCCAGCAGCTTGCGGACAGGGGGCAATGAGCAGTTCTTC
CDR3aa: CASSLRTGGNEQFF

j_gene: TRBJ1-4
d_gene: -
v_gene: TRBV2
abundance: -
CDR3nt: TGTGCCAGCAGTGTCCGGAAACCCTTTAATGAAAAACTGTTTTTT
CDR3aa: CASSVRKPFNEKLFF

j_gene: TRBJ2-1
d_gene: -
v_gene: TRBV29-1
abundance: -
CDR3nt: TGCAGCGTGGGGCGGCTAGCCTCAAATGAGCAGTTCTTC
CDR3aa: CSVGRLASNEQFF

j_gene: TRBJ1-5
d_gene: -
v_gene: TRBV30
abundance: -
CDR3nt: TGTGCCTGGAGTCGACAGGCTTTAAATCAGCCCCAGCATTTT
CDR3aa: CAWSRQALNQPQHF

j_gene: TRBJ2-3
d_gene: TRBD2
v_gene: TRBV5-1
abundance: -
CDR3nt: TGCGCCAGCAGCTTGGCTAGCGGGGGCACAGATACGCAGTATTTT
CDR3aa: CASSLASGGTDTQYF

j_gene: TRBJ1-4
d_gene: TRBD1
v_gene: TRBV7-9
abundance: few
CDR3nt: TGTGCCAGCAGCTTAGTGGGTCAGGGGGATGAAAAACTGTTTTTT
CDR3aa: CASSLVGQGDEKLFF

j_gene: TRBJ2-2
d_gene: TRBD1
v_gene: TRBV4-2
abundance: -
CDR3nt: TGTGCCACCAAGGACAGGGTCGGAACCGGGGAGCTGTTTTTT
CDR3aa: CATKDRVGTGELFF

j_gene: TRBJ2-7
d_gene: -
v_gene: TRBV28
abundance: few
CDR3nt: TGTGCCAGCAGTTTCTCCTACGAGCAGTACTTC
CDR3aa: CASSFSYEQYF

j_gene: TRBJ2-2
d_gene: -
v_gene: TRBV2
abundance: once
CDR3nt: TGTGCCAGCAGTGCGGACGAAGGGGAGCTGTTTTTT
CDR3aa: CASSADEGELFF

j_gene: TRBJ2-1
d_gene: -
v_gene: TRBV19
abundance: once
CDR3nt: TGTGCCAGTAGTATTCTCATGTTCAGCCACAATGAGCAGTTCTTC
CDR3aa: CASSILMFSHNEQFF

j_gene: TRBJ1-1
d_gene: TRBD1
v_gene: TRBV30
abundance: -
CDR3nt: TGTGCCTGGAGTGTAAAGGGGGCTATAGAAGCTTTCTTT
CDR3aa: CAWSVKGAIEAFF

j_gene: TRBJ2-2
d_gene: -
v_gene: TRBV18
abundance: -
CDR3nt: TGTGCCAGCTCACCCGGGACGGAGGAGCTGTTTTTT
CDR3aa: CASSPGTEELFF

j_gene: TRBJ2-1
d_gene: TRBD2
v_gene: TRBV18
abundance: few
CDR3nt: TGTGCCAGCTCACCACTGGCGGGAGGCGCAAATGAGCAGTTCTTC
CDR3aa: CASSPLAGGANEQFF

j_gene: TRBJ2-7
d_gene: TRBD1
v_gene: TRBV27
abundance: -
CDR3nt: TGTGCCAGCAGTTTGGCCAGGGGGCCGGAGCAGTACTTC
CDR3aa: CASSLARGPEQYF

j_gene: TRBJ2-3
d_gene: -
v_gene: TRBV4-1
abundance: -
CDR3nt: TGCGCCAGCAGCCAAGGTGGGAGACGGTCCACAGATACGCAGTATTTT
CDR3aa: CASSQGGRRSTDTQYF

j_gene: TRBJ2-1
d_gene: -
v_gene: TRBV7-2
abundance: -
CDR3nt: TGTGCCAGCAGTTTAGACCTGCCGCGTGGAAGGGACAATGAGCAGTTCTTC
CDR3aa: CASSLDLPRGRDNEQFF

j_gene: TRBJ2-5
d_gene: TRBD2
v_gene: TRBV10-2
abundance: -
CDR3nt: TGCGCCAGCAGTGAGACGGCCCGGGGAGGGTCCCAGTACTTC
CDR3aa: CASSETARGGSQYF

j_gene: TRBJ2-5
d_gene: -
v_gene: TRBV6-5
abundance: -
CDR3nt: TGTGCCAGCAGCCTCCGACAGTTAGGGCAGTACTTC
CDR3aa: CASSLRQLGQYF

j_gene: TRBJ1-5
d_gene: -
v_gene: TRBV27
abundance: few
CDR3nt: TGTGCCAGCAGTCGCCTACCCAGGCGAGGCAATCAGCCCCAGCATTTT
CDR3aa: CASSRLPRRGNQPQHF

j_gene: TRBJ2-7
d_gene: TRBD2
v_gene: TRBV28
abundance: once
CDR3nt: TGTGCCAGCAGTCCCACCACTAGCGGGATTACGTACGAGCAGTACTTC
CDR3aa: CASSPTTSGITYEQYF